This T cell receptor (beta chain) was obtained from a study of vaccination and CD4 T cells after COVID-19 (dated by TCRdb to between 2020 and 2023). In terms of the full investigation: In the convalescent cohort there were six males and four females, among whom were two Hispanic individuals, seven Caucasians, two Asians and one multiracial person. Post-COVID blood samples from convalescent patients were collected a median of about 100 days after diagnosis, with a range of about 30 to 170 days. In 10 COVID-19 convalescent patients and 4 infection-naive healthy vaccine recipients, the spike-specific CD4+ TCR repertoire before mRNA vaccination was compared with the repertoire after mRNA vaccination. In an earlier paper using these donors, memory CD4+ T cell crossreactivity between SARS-CoV-2 and common cold coronavirus spike proteins was assessed at the TCR clonotype level. For stimulating the cultures, overlapping spike peptide pools were used, derived from SARS-CoV-2 as well as from the common cold coronaviruses HCoV-NL63, HCoV-OC43 and HCoV-229E. The time from the second vaccine dose to post-vaccine blood sampling had a median of around 72 days and ranged from about 13 to 250 days. In control cultures, a CEFX viral epitope pool was used as positive control, an HIV-1 Nef peptide pool was used as negative control, or no peptide was added. Two doses of either the Pfizer-BioNTech BNT162b2 vaccine (n=8) or the Moderna mRNA-1273 vaccine (n=2) were administered to participants.

Turning to this clonotype: This receptor's antigen is unknown. A much bigger clone sits one base away, suggesting this may be a read error.

Library prep was done by PCR. DNA from cultured CD4+ T cells was subjected to TCR sequencing with the Oncomine TCR Beta short-read assay at the Johns Hopkins FTIC core. Genomic DNA was extracted from the cultured CD4+ T cells with the QIAamp micro DNA kit. Oncomine TCR Beta libraries from cultured CD4+ T cells were pooled using unique dual indexes and sequenced on an Illumina iSeq 100. On the authors' methods: Non-productive sequences were removed, and CDR3s that did not start with C, did not end with F or W, or were shorter than 7 amino acids were discarded. Antigen-specific clonotypes were identified using the MANAFEST web application through comparison of peptide-stimulated wells with reference and other culture wells. An FDR below 0.05, an odds ratio above 5, and a productive frequency above 0.1% in at least two of three replicate wells were required for clones to be considered positive. A clonotype was classed as cross-reactive if the clonotype showed significant expansion both in SARS-CoV-2 spike wells and in at least one common cold coronavirus spike condition. Similarity between CDR3 sequences was evaluated in R version 3.6.1 using Levenshtein distances (stringdist) and unrooted phylogenetic trees (ape). TCRdb cleaned the public reads at Q25 with fastp, built clones with MiXCR and kept in-frame beta chains. Each CDR3 protein gets just one entry, which takes the most common genes and DNA from the rows behind it. In this record, the V and J calls reflect TCRdb's handling and not the investigators' own analysis. This sample comprises 9,500 to 13,000 distinct CDR3 sequences, about 32% of them detected only once. The ten largest clones capture 10% to 15% of the sample.

In light of the paper, this sample's treatment or condition label describes: roughly ten-day PBMC culture with coronavirus spike peptide pools or control peptides (ViraFEST assay). CD4+ T cells from unexposed donors were collected before the COVID-19 pandemic (2011-2018). To expand antigen-specific T cells with peptide pools and then pick out the expanded clonotypes through TCR sequencing, the study relied on the ViraFEST assay. PBMCs were cultured at fewer than 2.5 million per well in IMDM supplemented with roughly 5.2% human AB serum and about 9.5 IU/ml IL-2, with approximately 11 ug/ml peptide pools added. Half of the culture medium was replaced with fresh IL-2-containing medium on days 3 and 7. CD4+ T cells were isolated after around 11 days of culture through negative selection using the EasySep CD4+ T cell isolation kit. As far as cell numbers permitted, CD4+ T cells from unexposed donors were tested for reactivity against SARS-CoV-2 S and N as well as four spike pools from common cold coronaviruses. Ficoll-Paque Plus gradient centrifugation was used to isolate PBMCs from whole blood, and the isolated PBMCs were then either used fresh or cryopreserved at -140C. Each culture condition was generally run in triplicate wells. The leukapheresis product used for the unexposed donors was purchased from a commercial source.

Results and caveats for the whole study, not just this receptor: In convalescent patients, a median around 85% of post-vaccine SARS-CoV-2-reactive clones were detected only after vaccination, and vaccine-specific priming was suggested by this finding. Although the median number of SARS-CoV-2-reactive clonotypes went up from around 19 after infection to 35 to 40 after vaccination, the increase was not significant. Only a relatively small number of convalescent patients were included in the study, and early timepoints following natural infection were not analyzed. Of the vaccine-specific clones in convalescent patients, 304 of 307, or nearly all, reacted only to SARS-CoV-2 spike and did not cross-react with common cold coronaviruses.

Including the terminal cysteine and phenylalanine, the CDR3 comprises 14 residues. Solely the CDR3 DNA is kept, with 42 bases framed from the first base. Deletion took 5 bases off V and 3 bases off J, with a span of 11 bases between the germline ends. Reading the germline V gene gives CDR1 SGHAT and CDR2 FQNNGV. The chain joins TRBV11-2 to TRBJ1-5; the D gene assignment is ambiguous. The sequencing sample was made of CD4+ T cells from blood, cultured in vitro. The source is a human donor in good health. The encoded CDR3 is CASSVPGNNQPQHF. The nucleotides read TGTGCCAGCAGCGTCCCGGGCAACAATCAGCCCCAGCATTTT.